This T cell receptor beta chain emerged from a study of shared clonotypes between healthy human individuals. The study, taken as a whole, reports: Among non-shared clonotypes, generation probabilities were lower than among those shared by all four donors. Rarefaction showed sorted-subset sequencing was incomplete despite large depth. The expectation was that sequencing depth would affect clonotype sharing among donors. On the whole, naive subsets had larger estimated richness than memory subsets had.

The V and J ends lost 0 bases and 7 bases respectively, with 10 bases between them. Germline assignment: CDR1 MNHNS and CDR2 SASEGT. This CDR3 is built from 14 residues. CD45RO-negative cells were positively selected for CCR7, leaving out terminally differentiated effector memory CD45RA+ cells. This table comes from immunoSEQ multiplex PCR, and its TCRdb copy is limited to in-frame clones, with some not included. Of hundreds of thousands of clones detected, around 96% appear once; the ten largest clones hold less than 0.13%. Note on this clone: What it binds is unknown.

This sequence joins TRBV6-1 and TRBJ1-5; D not resolved. Source material: naive CD8+ T cells sorted from blood. This TCR came from a woman under 40 in good health. The CDR3: CASSEAAGMQPQHF. For the CDR3, the DNA is TGTGCCAGCAGTGAAGCTGCGGGGATGCAGCCCCAGCATTTT.